Sequencing of this T cell receptor (beta chain) was carried out in a study of T cells after yellow fever vaccination. Study in general: Fractions containing few cells were prepared with SMART-Seq v4 Ultra Low Input. Overall study results and limits: There was a possibility that FACS-sorted repertoires contained abundant clonotypes contaminating from the bulk population.

The trim removed 6 bases at V and 5 bases at J, leaving 6 bases unmatched. Looked up from germline, CDR1 is SGHRS and CDR2 is YFSETQ. The CDR3 contains 14 residues. A process of 5'RACE template switching, which added a universal primer site and UMIs, was used to make TCR cDNA. Using its own MiXCR run on the 5' RACE reads, TCRdb lists one record per CDR3 protein. This table has a few hundred thousand distinct CDR3 sequences, roughly a sixth appearing once. This clonotype appeared a few times. Its target is not known. The V and J genes are TRBV5-1 and TRBJ2-7, with TRBD1 matching 12 bases. This material consisted of PBMCs, taken about 5 days after the first yellow fever vaccination. The receptor comes from a man aged 18 to 30 who received the YFV17D yellow fever vaccine. CDR3 in DNA: TGCGCCAGCAACTGGGACAGGGGGCTGGACGAGCAGTACGTC. Its protein product is CASNWDRGLDEQYV.